This T cell receptor (beta chain) was captured in a study of T cell responses to AZD1222 COVID-19 vaccine. Study context: Second doses at about 4 or about 12 weeks were pooled. Study findings and constraints: Spike-specific TCR breadth and depth grew following two AZD1222 doses.

Looked up from germline, CDR1 is SGHDN and CDR2 is FVKESK. V trimming: 5 bases; J trimming: 6 bases; junction bases outside the gene matches: 5. This CDR3 spans 14 amino acids. This clone was detected only a few times. Its matching antigen is unknown. The protocol was immunoSEQ multiplex PCR, while the TCRdb copy is restricted to in-frame clones and leaves out a portion. The sample lists about 150,000 clones, under 95% seen once, with less than 5.5% in the top ten. This receptor was taken from an adult in good health. This specimen consisted of peripheral blood, obtained on day 0 of AZD1222 vaccination. This chain uses TRBV14 with TRBJ2-7; 12 bases are a match to TRBD1. The CDR3 bases are TGTGCCAGCAGCTCCCGGGACAGGGGGCTCGAGCAGTACTTC. Translated: CASSSRDRGLEQYF.